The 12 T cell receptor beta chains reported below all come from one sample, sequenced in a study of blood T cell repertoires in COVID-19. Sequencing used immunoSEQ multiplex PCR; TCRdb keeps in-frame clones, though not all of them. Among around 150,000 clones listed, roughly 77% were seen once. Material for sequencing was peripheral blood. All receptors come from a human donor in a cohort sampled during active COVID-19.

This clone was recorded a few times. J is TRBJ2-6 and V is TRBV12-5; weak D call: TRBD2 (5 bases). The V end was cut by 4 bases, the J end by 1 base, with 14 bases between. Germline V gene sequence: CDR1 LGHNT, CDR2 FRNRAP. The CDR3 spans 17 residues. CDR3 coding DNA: TGTGCTAGTGGTTGGTCGGGGAATCCGTCTGGGGCCAACGTCCTGACTTTC. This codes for CASGWSGNPSGANVLTF.

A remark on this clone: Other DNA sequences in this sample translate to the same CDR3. The CDR3 nucleotides read TGTGCCAGCAGTTTGGGGGGGGTATCCACAGATACGCAGTATTTT. This encodes CASSLGGVSTDTQYF. The gene calls are TRBV6-5 and TRBJ2-3; the match to TRBD2 covers 7 bases. CDR3 length equals 15 residues. With V trimmed by 4 bases and J by 2 bases, 6 bases remained unmatched. The germline gives CDR1 MNHEY, CDR2 SVGAGI.

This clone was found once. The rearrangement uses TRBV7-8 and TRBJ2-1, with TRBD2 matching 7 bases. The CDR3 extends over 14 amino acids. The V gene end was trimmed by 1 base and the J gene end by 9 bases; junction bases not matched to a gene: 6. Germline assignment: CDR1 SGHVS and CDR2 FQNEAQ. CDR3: CASSLGGGVGEQFF. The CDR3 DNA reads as TGTGCCAGCAGCTTAGGGGGAGGGGTAGGTGAGCAGTTCTTC.

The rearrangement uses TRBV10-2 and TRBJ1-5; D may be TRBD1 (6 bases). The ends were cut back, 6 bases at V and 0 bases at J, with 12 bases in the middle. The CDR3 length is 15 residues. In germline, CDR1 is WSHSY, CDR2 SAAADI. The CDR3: CASRDGQISNQPQHF. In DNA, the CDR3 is TGCGCCAGCAGGGATGGACAGATTAGCAATCAGCCCCAGCATTTT.

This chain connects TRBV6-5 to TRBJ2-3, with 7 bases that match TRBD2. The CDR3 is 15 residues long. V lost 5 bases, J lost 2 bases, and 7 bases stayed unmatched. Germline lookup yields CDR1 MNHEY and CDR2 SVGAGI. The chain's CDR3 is CASSLLADHTDTQYF. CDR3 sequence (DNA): TGTGCCAGCAGTCTGCTAGCGGACCACACAGATACGCAGTATTTT.

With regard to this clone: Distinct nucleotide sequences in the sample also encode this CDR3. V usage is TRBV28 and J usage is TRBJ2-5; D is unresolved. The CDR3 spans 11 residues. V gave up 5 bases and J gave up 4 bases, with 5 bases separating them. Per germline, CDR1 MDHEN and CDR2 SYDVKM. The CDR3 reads CASSLRETQYF. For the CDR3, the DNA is TGTGCCAGCAGTCTCCGAGAGACCCAGTACTTC.

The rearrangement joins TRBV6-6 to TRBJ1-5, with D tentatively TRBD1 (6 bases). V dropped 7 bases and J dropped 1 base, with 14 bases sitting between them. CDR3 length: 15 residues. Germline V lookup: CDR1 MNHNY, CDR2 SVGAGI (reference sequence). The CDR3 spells CASTRRGGSNQPQHF. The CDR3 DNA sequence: TGTGCCAGCACCCGAAGGGGGGGGAGCAATCAGCCCCAGCATTTT.

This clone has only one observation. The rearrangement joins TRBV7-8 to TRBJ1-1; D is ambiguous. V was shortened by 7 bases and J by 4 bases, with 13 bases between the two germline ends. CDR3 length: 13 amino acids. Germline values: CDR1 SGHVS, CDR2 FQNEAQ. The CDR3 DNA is TGTGCCAGCACCGGGAACGTTGGCACTGAAGCTTTCTTT. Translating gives CASTGNVGTEAFF.

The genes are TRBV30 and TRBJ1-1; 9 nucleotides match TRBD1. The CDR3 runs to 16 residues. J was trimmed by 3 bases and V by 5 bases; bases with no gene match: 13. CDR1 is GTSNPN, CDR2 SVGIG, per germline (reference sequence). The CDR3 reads CAWRRDRVMKYTEAFF. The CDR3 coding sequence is TGTGCCTGGCGGAGGGACAGGGTTATGAAGTACACTGAAGCTTTCTTT.

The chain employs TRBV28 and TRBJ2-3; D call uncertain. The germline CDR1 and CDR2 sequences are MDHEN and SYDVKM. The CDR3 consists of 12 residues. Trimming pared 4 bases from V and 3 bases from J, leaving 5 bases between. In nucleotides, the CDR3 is TGTGCCAGCAGTTCAAATACAGATACGCAGTATTTT. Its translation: CASSSNTDTQYF.

The CDR3 sequence: CASSSWTANTGELFF. CDR3 DNA: TGTGCCAGCAGTAGTTGGACAGCGAACACCGGGGAGCTGTTTTTT. The V call is TRBV27, the J call TRBJ2-2, with D maybe TRBD1 (6 bases). CDR3 length: 15 amino acids. Germline lookup yields CDR1 MNHEY and CDR2 SMNVEV (reference sequence). Trimming shortened V by 5 bases and J by 0 bases, and 10 bases separated the two germline ends.

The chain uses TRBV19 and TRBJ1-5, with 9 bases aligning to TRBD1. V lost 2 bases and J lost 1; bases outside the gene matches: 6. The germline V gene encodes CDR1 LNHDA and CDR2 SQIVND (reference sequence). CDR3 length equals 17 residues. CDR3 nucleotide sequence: TGTGCCAGTAGTATAAGGGGACAGGGAGGAAGCAATCAGCCCCAGCATTTT. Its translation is CASSIRGQGGSNQPQHF. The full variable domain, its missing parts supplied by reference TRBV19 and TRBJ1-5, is DGGITQSPKYLFRKEGQNVTLSCEQNLNHDAMYWYRQDPGQGLRLIYYSQIVNDFQKGDIAEGYSVSREKKESFPLTVTSAQKNPTAFYLCASSIRGQGGSNQPQHFGDGTRLSIL.